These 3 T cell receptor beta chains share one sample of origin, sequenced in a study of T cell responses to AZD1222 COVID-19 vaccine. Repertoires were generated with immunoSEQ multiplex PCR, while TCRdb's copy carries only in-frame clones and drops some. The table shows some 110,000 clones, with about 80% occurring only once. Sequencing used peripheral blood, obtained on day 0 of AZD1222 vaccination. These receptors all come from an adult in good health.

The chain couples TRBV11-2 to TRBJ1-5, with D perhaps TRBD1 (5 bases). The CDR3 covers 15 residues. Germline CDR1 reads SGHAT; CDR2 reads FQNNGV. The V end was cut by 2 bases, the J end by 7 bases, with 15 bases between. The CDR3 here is CASSLQGSVTQPQHF. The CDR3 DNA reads TGTGCCAGCAGCTTACAGGGTAGTGTGACGCAGCCCCAGCATTTT.

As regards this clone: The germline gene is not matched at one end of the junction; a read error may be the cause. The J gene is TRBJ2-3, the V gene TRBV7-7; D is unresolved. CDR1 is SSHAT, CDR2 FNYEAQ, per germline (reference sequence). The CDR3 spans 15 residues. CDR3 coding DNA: TGTGCTAGCAGCTCCCGACATTCGCGCACAGATACGCAGTATTTT. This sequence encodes CASSSRHSRTDTQYF.

CDR3 loop: CASSHVAGGQYEQYF. The DNA of the CDR3 is TGTGCCAGCAGCCACGTAGCGGGGGGCCAGTACGAGCAGTACTTC. The rearrangement joins TRBV3-1 (or the pseudogene TRBV3-2) to TRBJ2-7; 10 nucleotides line up with TRBD2. Germline-derived CDR1 and CDR2 are LGHDT and YNNKEL (reference sequence). The length of the CDR3 is 15 residues. Germline trimming cut 3 bases from V and 4 bases from J; bases unmatched to any gene: 6.